This T cell receptor (beta chain) was recorded in a study of OX40 agonist ivuxolimab in advanced cancers. This table comes from immunoSEQ multiplex PCR, and its TCRdb copy is limited to in-frame clones, with some not included. The table includes 80,000 or so clones, approximately 90% detected once. Regarding the study as a whole: Certain nonresponders likewise exhibited a low normalized T-cell clonal expansion. With doses of 0.1-3.0 mg/kg, partial responders showed among the lowest clonal expansion. The authors did not determine the antigen specificity of the expanded peripheral T cells.

With autoimmune disease history or systemic immunosuppression, patients were excluded. With respect to this clone: Its target is not known.

The CDR3 has 13 residues. The V gene's germline CDR1 is SNHLY and CDR2 FYNNEI. V lost 4 bases, J lost 0 bases, and 7 bases lay in between. The TCR originated in an adult with an advanced solid tumor such as melanoma, head and neck, liver or kidney cancer. V and J are TRBV2 and TRBJ2-7; D is unresolved. The input for sequencing was CD4+ or CD8+ T cells sorted from blood, taken in a trial of the OX40 agonist ivuxolimab. CDR3 DNA sequence: TGTGCCAGCAGTGTTTCTACCTCCTACGAGCAGTACTTC. Translation: CASSVSTSYEQYF.